Following are 25 T cell receptor beta chains from one sample sequenced in a study of blood T cells in healthy people across ages. A second about 7 to 12 cycle PCR used barcoded and J-beta primers. A single record per CDR3 protein comes from TCRdb applying MiXCR to the 5' RACE reads. This sample carries more than 650,000 distinct CDR3 sequences, roughly 24% of them seen once, and the ten largest clones take about 3%. Separately, the same data were catalogued under a study of T cells of mothers and their children.

The sequenced material came from blood. All receptors come from a boy younger than 18 in good health.

This chain links TRBV6-6 with TRBJ2-1, with TRBD1 matching over 7 bases. The end of the DNA fits TRBJ2-7 better, so the J call may be wrong. This CDR3 is 13 amino acids long. Germline CDR1 reads MNHNY; CDR2 reads SVGAGI (reference sequence). For the CDR3, the DNA is TGTGCCAGCACTAAAGACAGGGAGTACGAGCAGTACTTC. Its protein product is CASTKDREYEQYF.

CDR3: CASSSTGGPYSYEQYF. CDR3 nucleotides: TGTGCCAGCAGCTCTACAGGGGGCCCTTACTCCTACGAGCAGTACTTC. The chain combines TRBV11-2 with TRBJ2-7; 9 bases are shared with TRBD1. J was trimmed by 0 bases and V by 4 bases; bases with no gene match: 7. This CDR3 contains 16 residues. In germline, CDR1 is SGHAT, CDR2 FQNNGV.

The CDR3 here is CASSTPIRGYTDTQYF. As DNA, the CDR3 is TGTGCCAGCAGTACCCCGATTAGGGGTTACACAGATACGCAGTATTTT. The V and J genes are TRBV28 and TRBJ2-3; weak D call: TRBD1 (5 bases). Germline-derived CDR1 and CDR2 are MDHEN and SYDVKM. The CDR3 totals 16 residues. With 5 bases removed from V and 2 bases from J, the gap between germline ends came to 17 bases. The entire variable domain, with the rest obtained from reference TRBV28 and TRBJ2-3, is as follows: DVKVTQSSRYLVKRTGEKVFLECVQDMDHENMFWYRQDPGLGLRLIYFSYDVKMKEKGDIPEGYSVSREKKERFSLILESASTNQTSMYLCASSTPIRGYTDTQYFGPGTRLTVL.

This clonotype has just a few counts. This chain uses TRBV7-9 with TRBJ1-2; D is perhaps TRBD1 (5 bases). The germline V and J ends were trimmed by 3 bases and 0 bases, with 11 bases remaining between them. CDR1 SEHNR and CDR2 FQNEAQ come from the germline V gene (reference sequence). This CDR3 has 15 residues. CDR3 region: CASSFTGLANYGYTF. The CDR3 DNA is TGTGCCAGCAGCTTTACAGGACTTGCTAACTATGGCTACACCTTC.

This chain joins TRBV20-1 and TRBJ2-5; 13 bases line up with TRBD2. The J call is in doubt because the DNA end fits TRBJ2-7 better. The length of the CDR3 is 15 residues. Germline lookup yields CDR1 DFQATT and CDR2 SNEGSKA (reference sequence). The CDR3 protein is CSAKGLAGASYEQYF. In DNA form, the CDR3 reads TGCAGTGCTAAAGGACTAGCGGGGGCCTCCTACGAGCAGTACTTC.

On this clonotype itself: At one boundary the junction diverges from the germline segment, which might be a read error. The chain joins TRBV20-1 to TRBJ2-7; 7 positions agree with TRBD2. The CDR3 totals 16 residues. Germline V lookup: CDR1 DFQATT, CDR2 SNEGSKA (reference sequence). CDR3: CSARGGGWRGSHEQYF. The CDR3 DNA sequence: TGCAGTGCTAGAGGGGGGGGATGGCGGGGCTCCCACGAGCAGTACTTC.

This clonotype was found a few times. The chain carries TRBV20-1 and TRBJ1-5; D uncertain. V was pared by 1 base and J by 2 bases, with 15 bases between. Germline assignment: CDR1 DFQATT and CDR2 SNEGSKA (reference sequence). This CDR3 spans 16 amino acids. The CDR3 DNA follows: TGCAGTGCTAGAGGTATAGGACTGAAGGGCAATCAGCCCCAGCATTTT. Encoded protein: CSARGIGLKGNQPQHF.

The chain is built from TRBV7-6 and TRBJ1-4; TRBD1 is a possible D gene (5 bases). CDR1 is SGHVS and CDR2 is FNYEAQ in the germline V gene. V was pared by 4 bases and J by 6 bases, with 15 bases between. The CDR3 runs to 15 residues. The CDR3 DNA sequence: TGTGCCAGCAGCTCTACAAGGGGAGTGGATGAAAAACTGTTTTTT. It translates to CASSSTRGVDEKLFF.

The CDR3 sequence is CASSQAAAGQNYGYTF. In nucleotides, the CDR3 is TGTGCCAGCAGCCAAGCAGCGGCCGGACAGAACTATGGCTACACCTTC. V gene TRBV7-9 combines with J gene TRBJ1-2; D may be TRBD1 (6 bases). Trimming removed 5 bases at V and 2 bases at J, with 18 bases between. Germline loops: CDR1 SEHNR, CDR2 FQNEAQ (reference sequence). This CDR3 has 16 residues.

CDR3 protein: CASSNRPRNEQFF. The CDR3, as DNA: TGTGCCAGCAGTAATAGACCTCGCAATGAGCAGTTCTTC. This chain uses TRBV6-1 with TRBJ2-1; D remains ambiguous. The CDR3 sequence is 13 residues long. Germline V lookup: CDR1 MNHNS, CDR2 SASEGT. Trimming took 5 bases from V and 6 from J, leaving 11 bases between them.

In DNA form, the CDR3 reads TGTGCCACCTGGGCGGGGAACTATGGCTACACCTTC. Its translation: CATWAGNYGYTF. The chain is built from TRBV6-5 and TRBJ1-2; no firm D call. Germline assignment: CDR1 MNHEY and CDR2 SVGAGI. V lost 10 bases and J 2 bases, leaving 11 bases between the germline ends. The CDR3 is 12 residues long.

This clonotype was seen ten or more times. The chain uses TRBV5-1 and TRBJ2-5, with TRBD2 identical over 7 bases. Per germline, CDR1 SGHRS and CDR2 YFSETQ. The CDR3 contains 15 residues. Trimming removed 4 bases from V and 5 bases from J; junction bases left unmatched: 11. The CDR3 region is CASSRGRGGFETQYF. CDR3 nucleotide sequence: TGCGCCAGCAGCCGCGGACGGGGAGGGTTTGAGACCCAGTACTTC.

The sample holds a few counts of this clonotype. This rearrangement joins TRBV20-1 to TRBJ1-4; 9 nucleotides agree with TRBD1. Germline CDR1 and CDR2: DFQATT and SNEGSKA (reference sequence). The CDR3 covers 14 residues. With 3 bases clipped from V and 8 bases from J, the junction kept 7 bases outside the gene matches. The CDR3 sequence: CSASLGQGGEKLFF. CDR3 in DNA: TGCAGTGCTAGTTTGGGACAGGGAGGGGAAAAACTGTTTTTT.

J is TRBJ2-7 and V is TRBV5-5; TRBD1 matches at 12 bases. This CDR3 contains 15 residues. Germline V lookup: CDR1 SGHKS, CDR2 YYEKEE (reference sequence). The J segment lost 3 bases and the V segment lost 2 bases, leaving 3 bases of the junction unmatched. CDR3 bases: TGTGCCAGCAGCTTCGGGGACAGGGGGCTCTACGAGCAGTACTTC. It yields the protein CASSFGDRGLYEQYF.

In its sample, this clonotype was seen a few times. The J gene is TRBJ1-1, the V gene TRBV20-1; maybe TRBD1 (5 bases). This CDR3 region has 15 residues. The ends were cut back, 0 bases at V and 1 base at J, with 12 bases in the middle. Germline V gene lookup returns CDR1 DFQATT and CDR2 SNEGSKA (reference sequence). The DNA for the CDR3 is TGCAGTGCTAGAGATTCCAGGGCCCCGAACACTGAAGCTTTCTTT. Translating gives CSARDSRAPNTEAFF.

This sequence joins TRBV3-1 and TRBJ2-1; 9 bases are shared with TRBD2. J lost 4 bases, V lost 2 bases, and 6 bases had no gene match. The CDR3 is 16 residues long. Germline V gives CDR1 LGHDT, CDR2 YNNKEL (reference sequence). The CDR3 reads CASSQFGLALYNEQFF. For the CDR3, the DNA is TGTGCCAGCAGCCAATTCGGACTAGCGCTGTACAATGAGCAGTTCTTC.

The chain combines TRBV12-3 or TRBV12-4 with TRBJ1-4; 8 bases match TRBD1. The V and J ends lost 7 bases and 8 bases, in that order; junction bases with no gene match: 6. There are 13 residues in the CDR3. The DNA of the CDR3 is TGTGCCAGCACACAGGGGGAGGGGGAAAAACTGTTTTTT. Translation gives CASTQGEGEKLFF.

This chain connects TRBV3-1 to TRBJ1-1; a weak D match, TRBD1 (5 bases). V was cut by 2 bases and J by 7 bases, with 11 bases left in between. Germline V gives CDR1 LGHDT, CDR2 YNNKEL (reference sequence). CDR3 length equals 13 residues. CDR3 sequence: CASSQTRDGEAFF. The CDR3 DNA reads TGTGCCAGCAGCCAAACCCGGGACGGTGAAGCTTTCTTT.

The J gene is TRBJ2-1, the V gene TRBV20-1; 15 nucleotides match TRBD2. With 6 bases clipped from V and 7 bases from J, the junction kept 7 bases outside the gene matches. The CDR3 has 15 residues. Per the germline V gene, CDR1 is DFQATT and CDR2 is SNEGSKA (reference sequence). In nucleotides, the CDR3 is TGCAGTGCCGGGACTAGCGGGAGGAAGAAGAATGAGCAGTTCTTC. It specifies CSAGTSGRKKNEQFF.

This chain uses TRBV10-3 with TRBJ2-7; either TRBD1 or TRBD2 may supply D (5 bases each). CDR1 ENHRY and CDR2 SYGVKD come from the germline V gene. The CDR3 has 15 amino acids. The V end lost 11 bases, the J end lost 4 bases, and 24 bases lay between the germline ends. The CDR3 protein is CASAGTLFELYEQYF. The CDR3 DNA follows: TGTGCCTCAGCCGGGACCCTCTTTGAACTATACGAGCAGTACTTC.

The chain uses TRBV5-1 and TRBJ1-2; 8 nucleotides match TRBD1. Losses at the gene ends were 1 base for V and 2 bases for J; bases not matched to a gene: 10. CDR1 and CDR2 from the germline V gene are SGHRS and YFSETQ. The CDR3 has 17 residues. CDR3 residues: CASSLIQGAGRNYGYTF. The CDR3 coding sequence is TGCGCCAGCAGCTTGATTCAGGGGGCAGGCCGAAACTATGGCTACACCTTC.

This chain joins TRBV7-2 and TRBJ2-2; no clear D. In germline, CDR1 is SGHTA, CDR2 FQGNSA. V shed 3 bases and J shed 7 bases, with 15 bases lying between them. The CDR3 extends over 15 amino acids. CDR3 nucleotide sequence: TGTGCCAGCAGCTTTAGAACTTATGGCGGCGGGGAGCTGTTTTTT. This sequence encodes CASSFRTYGGGELFF.

This clonotype was picked up a small number of times. The rearrangement uses TRBV15 and TRBJ2-4; D is unresolved. Trimming cost V 2 bases and J 0 bases, with 8 bases left between them. The germline V gene has CDR1 LNHNV and CDR2 YYDKDF (reference sequence). This CDR3 is built from 15 residues. The CDR3: CATSRSELAKNIQYF. CDR3 nucleotide sequence: TGTGCCACCAGCAGAAGTGAACTAGCCAAAAACATTCAGTACTTC.

The chain is built from TRBV20-1 and TRBJ2-5, with 9 bases identical to TRBD2. The J call is uncertain, as TRBJ2-1 better fits the DNA end. Germline V gene data show CDR1 as DFQATT and CDR2 as SNEGSKA (reference sequence). This CDR3 region has 16 residues. This CDR3 is CSASVASGGSGDEQFF. The CDR3 DNA is TGCAGTGCTAGTGTTGCCAGCGGGGGGTCCGGGGATGAGCAGTTCTTC.

Comments on this clonotype: A read error may produce the germline difference seen at one junction end. The rearrangement links TRBV12-3 or TRBV12-4 to TRBJ2-3, with D maybe TRBD2 (6 bases). The CDR3 totals 16 residues. In DNA, the CDR3 is TGTGCCAGCAGCCGTTCGGAGGGAGCGGGCACAGATATGCAGTATTTT. This gives the protein CASSRSEGAGTDMQYF.